Reported below is one T cell receptor beta chain. Antigen: not known. The table came from immunoSEQ multiplex PCR; TCRdb's copy has only in-frame clones and leaves some out. The sample lists roughly 53,000 clones, about nine tenths seen once, with 4.8% in the top ten. The entry originates in a study of OX40 agonist ivuxolimab in advanced cancers. Regarding the study as a whole: On average, a greater number of expanded clones characterised CD8+ T cells relative to CD4+.

No patient had autoimmune disease or received systemic immunosuppression. Germline assignment: CDR1 SGHDN and CDR2 FVKESK. The ends were cut back, 2 bases at V and 1 base at J, with 14 bases in the middle. There are 17 residues in the CDR3. This TCR was recovered from an adult with an advanced solid tumor such as melanoma, head and neck, liver or kidney cancer. The gene calls are TRBV14 and TRBJ2-2; TRBD1 or TRBD2 may be the D gene (5 bases each). Sequenced here: CD4+ or CD8+ T cells sorted from blood, sampled in a trial of the OX40 agonist ivuxolimab. Here the CDR3 DNA reads TGTGCCAGCAGCCAACCCCGGGGCGGCAAGAACACCGGGGAGCTGTTTTTT. This codes for CASSQPRGGKNTGELFF.